These T cell receptor beta chains were read from a single sample in a study of cytotoxic CD8 clonotypes in ibrutinib-treated CLL. This table comes from immunoSEQ multiplex PCR, and its TCRdb copy is limited to in-frame clones, with some not included. The data contain roughly 220,000 clones, about three quarters of them seen just once; the ten biggest clones take up 5.9%. Source: PBMCs, taken after 12 months of ibrutinib treatment. All receptors derive from a human donor with chronic lymphocytic leukemia. The CDR3 runs from the conserved cysteine through the conserved F or W.

v_gene	j_gene	CDR3aa
TRBV4-1	TRBJ2-1	CASSQVGLDWDEQFF
TRBV18	TRBJ1-2	CASSPGFDYGYTF
TRBV7-9	TRBJ2-3	CASSFSAGGSTDTQYF
TRBV10-3	TRBJ1-5	CAISDENNQPQHF
TRBV4-3	TRBJ1-5	CASSPTPYQPQHF
TRBV2	TRBJ1-1	CASPYGVGTEAFF
TRBV25-1	TRBJ2-7	CASRPGTSYEQYF
TRBV30	TRBJ1-1	CAWSVRGIGAMNTEAFF
TRBV27	TRBJ2-7	CASSLSGKFYEQYF
TRBV5-1	TRBJ2-7	CASSSGDSYEQYF
TRBV7-9	TRBJ1-2	CASSHNKQGESGYTF
TRBV5-6	TRBJ1-4	CASSNSGDEKLFF
TRBV29-1	TRBJ1-5	CSAWGGGNQPQHF
TRBV9	TRBJ2-1	CASSVWWGGRPYNEQFF
TRBV9	TRBJ1-1	CASSVVSRAENTEAFF
TRBV7-9	TRBJ2-3	CASSTYRPESDTQYF
TRBV9	TRBJ2-5	CASSGVEGTSSGTQYF
TRBV12-2	TRBJ2-5	CASRLNGDRGLETQYF
TRBV11-2	TRBJ2-2	CASSVGLAGGPNTGELFF
TRBV7-9	TRBJ2-3	CASRQVSPDTQYF
TRBV7-2	TRBJ2-7	CASSPGGLAGTYEQYF
TRBV28	TRBJ2-1	CASSLTPYSGEQFF
TRBV19	TRBJ1-1	CASAPTGTTEAFF
TRBV6-5	TRBJ1-6	CASSTRWANSPLHF
TRBV19	TRBJ2-1	CASSSRDFGAGEQFF
TRBV9	TRBJ2-7	CASTRTDAGTSGIYEQYF
TRBV7-9	TRBJ1-5	CASSSRQGFGQPQHF
TRBV9	TRBJ1-6	CASSVRQNNSPLHF
TRBV5-4	TRBJ2-1	CASSLATSGSEQFF
TRBV6-5	TRBJ1-2	CASSPRGAGYTF
TRBV7-3	TRBJ1-1	CASSSRPGRHEAFF
TRBV11-2	TRBJ1-2	CASSLVAGGDGYTF
TRBV30	TRBJ2-1	CAWRREQAFF
TRBV28	TRBJ1-5	CASIKGNRGQPQHF
TRBV6-6	TRBJ2-7	CASSPTGTNAYEQYF
TRBV10-3	TRBJ1-1	CAIRNAGTSIPKAFF
TRBV5-1	TRBJ2-5	CASSLAFRPGAQETQYF
TRBV6-5	TRBJ2-2	CASSRVAGGTGELFF
TRBV5-1	TRBJ1-6	CASSLGDRGNSPLHF
TRBV6-6	TRBJ2-7	CASLREGLGEQYF
TRBV2	TRBJ1-2	CASRRTRSDRGLDYGYTF
TRBV27	TRBJ2-1	CAIWDQNNNEQFF
TRBV28	TRBJ2-7	CASSLGGLAGGSYEQYF
TRBV13	TRBJ1-3	CASSLGYSSGNTIYF
TRBV5-1	TRBJ1-5	CASSLGGIEQPQHF
TRBV10-3	TRBJ1-1	CAIRSSTEAFF
TRBV9	TRBJ1-1	CASSVGGNANTEAFF
TRBV11-2	TRBJ1-2	CASSLAGGFNYGYTF
TRBV4-1	TRBJ2-2	CASSQDYGWDTGELFF
TRBV10-3	TRBJ1-1	CAISPIPLENTEAFF